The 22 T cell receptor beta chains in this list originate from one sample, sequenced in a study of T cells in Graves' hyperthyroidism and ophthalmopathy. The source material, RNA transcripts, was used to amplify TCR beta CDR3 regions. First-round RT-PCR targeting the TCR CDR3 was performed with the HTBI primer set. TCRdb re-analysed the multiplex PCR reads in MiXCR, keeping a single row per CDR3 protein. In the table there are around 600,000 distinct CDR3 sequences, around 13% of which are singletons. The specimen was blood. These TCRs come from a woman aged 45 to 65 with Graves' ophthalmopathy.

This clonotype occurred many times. The CDR3 spells CASSIWTGENEKLFF. In DNA form, the CDR3 reads TGTGCCAGCAGCATATGGACAGGGGAGAATGAAAAACTGTTTTTT. V usage is TRBV13 and J usage is TRBJ1-4; 9 nucleotides match TRBD1. The CDR3 covers 15 residues. Germline values: CDR1 PRHDT, CDR2 FYEKMQ (reference sequence). Trimming cost V 5 bases and J 5 bases; bases outside gene matches: 6.

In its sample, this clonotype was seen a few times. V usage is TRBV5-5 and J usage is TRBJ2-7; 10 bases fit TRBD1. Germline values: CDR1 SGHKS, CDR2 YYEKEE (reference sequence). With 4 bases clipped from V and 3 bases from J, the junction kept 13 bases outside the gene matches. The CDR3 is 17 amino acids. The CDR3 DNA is TGTGCCAGCAGCGAGGGACAGGGGCTCTCCTCCTACTACGAGCAGTACTTC. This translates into CASSEGQGLSSYYEQYF. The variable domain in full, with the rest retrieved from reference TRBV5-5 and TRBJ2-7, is DAGVTQSPTHLIKTRGQQVTLRCSPISGHKSVSWYQQVLGQGPQFIFQYYEKEERGRGNFPDRFSARQFPNYSSELNVNALLLGDSALYLCASSEGQGLSSYYEQYFGPGTRLTVT.

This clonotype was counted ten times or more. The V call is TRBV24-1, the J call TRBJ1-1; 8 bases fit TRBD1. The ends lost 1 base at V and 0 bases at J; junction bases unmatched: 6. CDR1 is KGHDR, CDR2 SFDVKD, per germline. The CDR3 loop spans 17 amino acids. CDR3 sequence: CATSDFAWTGMNTEAFF. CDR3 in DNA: TGTGCCACCAGTGATTTTGCTTGGACAGGGATGAACACTGAAGCTTTCTTT.

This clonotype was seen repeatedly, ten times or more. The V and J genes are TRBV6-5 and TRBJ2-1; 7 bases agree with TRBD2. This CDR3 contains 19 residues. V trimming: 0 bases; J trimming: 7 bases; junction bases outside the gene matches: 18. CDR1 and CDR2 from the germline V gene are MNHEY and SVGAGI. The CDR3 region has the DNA TGTGCCAGCAGTTACTCGATATCGTCGGGATCTAGCGGAGGTAATGAGCAGTTCTTC. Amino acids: CASSYSISSGSSGGNEQFF.

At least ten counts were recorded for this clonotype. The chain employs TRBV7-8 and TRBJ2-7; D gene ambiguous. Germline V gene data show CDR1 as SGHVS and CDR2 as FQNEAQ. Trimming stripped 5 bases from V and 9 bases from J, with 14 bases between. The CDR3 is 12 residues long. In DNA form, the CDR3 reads TGTGCCAGCAGCCCCCCCCCCCCCGGGCAGTACTTC. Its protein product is CASSPPPPGQYF.

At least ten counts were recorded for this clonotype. In DNA form, the CDR3 reads TGTGCCAGCAGTAGACTCCCGGGGCGTACAGATACGCAGTATTTT. Its translation is CASSRLPGRTDTQYF. V and J are TRBV6-1 and TRBJ2-3; perhaps D is TRBD1 or TRBD2 (5 bases each). CDR3 length: 15 amino acids. Germline V gene sequence: CDR1 MNHNS, CDR2 SASEGT. Trimming left V 5 bases short and J 3 bases short, with 15 bases between.

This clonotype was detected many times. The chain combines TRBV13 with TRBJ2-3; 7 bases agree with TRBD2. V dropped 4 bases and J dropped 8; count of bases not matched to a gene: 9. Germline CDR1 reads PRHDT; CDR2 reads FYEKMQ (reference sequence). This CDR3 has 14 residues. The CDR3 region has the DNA TGTGCCAGCAGCTCAGTAAGGGAGGGCCGTACGCAGTATTTT. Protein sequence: CASSSVREGRTQYF.

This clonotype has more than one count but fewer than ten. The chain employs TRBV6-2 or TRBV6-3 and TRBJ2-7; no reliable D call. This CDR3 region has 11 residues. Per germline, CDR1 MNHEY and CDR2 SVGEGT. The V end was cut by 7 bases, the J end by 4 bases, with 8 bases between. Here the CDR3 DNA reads TGTGCCAGCACTGTTTATTACGAGCAGTACTTC. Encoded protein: CASTVYYEQYF.

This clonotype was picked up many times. CDR3 sequence: CSASKRRNNEQFF. Here the CDR3 DNA reads TGCAGTGCTAGTAAACGCAGAAACAATGAGCAGTTCTTC. The V and J genes are TRBV20-1 and TRBJ2-1, with D unresolved. Trimming stripped 3 bases from V and 5 bases from J, with 11 bases between. Germline loops: CDR1 DFQATT, CDR2 SNEGSKA (reference sequence). This CDR3 contains 13 residues.

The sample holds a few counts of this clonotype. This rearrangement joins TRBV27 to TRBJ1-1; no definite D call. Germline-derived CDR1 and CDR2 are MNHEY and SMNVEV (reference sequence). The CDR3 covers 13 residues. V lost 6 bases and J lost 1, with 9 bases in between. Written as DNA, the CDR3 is TGTGCCAGCAGGATCCATAAGAACACTGAAGCTTTCTTT. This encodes CASRIHKNTEAFF.

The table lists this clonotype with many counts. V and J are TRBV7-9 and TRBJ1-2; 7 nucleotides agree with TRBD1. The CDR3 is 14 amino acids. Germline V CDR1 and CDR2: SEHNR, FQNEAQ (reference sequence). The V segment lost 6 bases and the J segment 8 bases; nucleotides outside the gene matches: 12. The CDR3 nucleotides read TGTGCCAGCAGGGAGGGGACAGAGCCTAGGGGCTACACCTTC. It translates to CASREGTEPRGYTF.

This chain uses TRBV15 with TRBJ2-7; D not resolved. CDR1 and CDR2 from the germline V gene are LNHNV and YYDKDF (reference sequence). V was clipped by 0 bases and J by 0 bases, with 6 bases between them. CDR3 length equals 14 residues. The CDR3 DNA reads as TGTGCCACCAGCAGAGATCCGGGCTCCTACGAGCAGTACTTC. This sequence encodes CATSRDPGSYEQYF.

The CDR3 protein is CSARVPPETQYF. The DNA of the CDR3 is TGCAGTGCTAGAGTCCCCCCAGAGACCCAGTACTTC. The J gene is TRBJ2-5, the V gene TRBV20-1; D is undetermined. The germline V and J ends were trimmed by 1 base and 4 bases, with 7 bases remaining between them. The CDR3 covers 12 residues. Germline CDR1 and CDR2: DFQATT and SNEGSKA (reference sequence).

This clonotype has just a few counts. CDR3 protein: CASSLGSGTANYGYTF. Here the CDR3 DNA reads TGTGCCAGCAGCTTAGGTTCCGGGACAGCTAACTATGGCTACACCTTC. The chain links TRBV7-8 to TRBJ1-2, with 7 bases matching TRBD1. Unmatched junction bases numbered 5, after V lost 1 base and J lost 0 bases. Germline CDR1 and CDR2: SGHVS and FQNEAQ. The CDR3 runs 16 residues. The full variable domain, its missing parts supplied by reference TRBV7-8 and TRBJ1-2, is GAGVSQSPRYKVAKRGQDVALRCDPISGHVSLFWYQQALGQGPEFLTYFQNEAQLDKSGLPSDRFFAERPEGSVSTLKIQRTQQEDSAVYLCASSLGSGTANYGYTFGSGTRLTVV.

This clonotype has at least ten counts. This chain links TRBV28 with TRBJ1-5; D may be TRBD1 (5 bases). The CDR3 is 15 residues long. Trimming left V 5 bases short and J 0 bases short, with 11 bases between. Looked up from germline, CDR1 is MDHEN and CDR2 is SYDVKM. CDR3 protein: CASSTQGYSNQPQHF. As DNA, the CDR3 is TGTGCCAGCAGTACTCAGGGTTATAGCAATCAGCCCCAGCATTTT.

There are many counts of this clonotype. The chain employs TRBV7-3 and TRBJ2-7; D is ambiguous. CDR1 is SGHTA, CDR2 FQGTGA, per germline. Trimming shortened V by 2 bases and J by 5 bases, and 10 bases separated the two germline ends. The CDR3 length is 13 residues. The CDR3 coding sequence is TGTGCCAGCAGCTTAGGTGGGATGAACGAGCAGTACTTC. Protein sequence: CASSLGGMNEQYF.

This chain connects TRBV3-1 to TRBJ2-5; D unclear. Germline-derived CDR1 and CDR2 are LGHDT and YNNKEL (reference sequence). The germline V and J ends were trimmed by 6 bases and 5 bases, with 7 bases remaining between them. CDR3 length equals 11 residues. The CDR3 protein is CASSPMETQYF. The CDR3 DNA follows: TGTGCCAGCAGTCCAATGGAGACCCAGTACTTC.

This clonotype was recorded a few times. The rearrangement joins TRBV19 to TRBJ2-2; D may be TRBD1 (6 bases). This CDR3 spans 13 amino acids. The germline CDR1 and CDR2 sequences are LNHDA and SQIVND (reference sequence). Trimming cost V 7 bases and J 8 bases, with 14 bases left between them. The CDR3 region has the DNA TGTGCCAGTACCCTATCAGGGGTTGGGGAGCTGTTTTTT. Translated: CASTLSGVGELFF.

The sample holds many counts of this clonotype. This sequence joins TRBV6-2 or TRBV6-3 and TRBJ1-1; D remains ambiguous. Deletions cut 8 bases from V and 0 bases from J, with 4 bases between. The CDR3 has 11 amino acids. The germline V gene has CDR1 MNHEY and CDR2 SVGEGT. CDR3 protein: CASGMNTEAFF. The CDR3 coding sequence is TGTGCCAGCGGCATGAACACTGAAGCTTTCTTT.

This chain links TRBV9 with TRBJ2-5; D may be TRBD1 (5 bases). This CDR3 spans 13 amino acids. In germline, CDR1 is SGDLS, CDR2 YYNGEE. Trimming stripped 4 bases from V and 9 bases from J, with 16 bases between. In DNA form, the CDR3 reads TGTGCCAGCAGCAGGAGACAGTCGGAGTCCCAGTACTTC. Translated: CASSRRQSESQYF.

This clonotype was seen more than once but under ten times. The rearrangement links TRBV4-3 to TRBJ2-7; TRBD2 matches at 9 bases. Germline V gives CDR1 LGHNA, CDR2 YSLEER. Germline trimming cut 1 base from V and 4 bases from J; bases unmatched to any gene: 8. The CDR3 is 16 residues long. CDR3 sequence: CASSQVDSSGSYEQYF. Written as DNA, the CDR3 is TGCGCCAGCAGCCAAGTGGATAGTAGCGGGAGTTACGAGCAGTACTTC.

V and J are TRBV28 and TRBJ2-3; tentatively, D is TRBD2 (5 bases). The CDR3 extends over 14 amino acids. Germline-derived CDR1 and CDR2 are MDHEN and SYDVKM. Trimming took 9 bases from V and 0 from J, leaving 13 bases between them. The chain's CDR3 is CASLASTSTDTQYF. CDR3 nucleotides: TGTGCCAGTTTAGCGTCGACTAGCACAGATACGCAGTATTTT.